Only a few counts were recorded for the clone carrying this T cell receptor (beta chain). As yet, its antigen is unknown. The sample originates from a study of T-cell memory formation after mild COVID-19. Background on the study: In these data, TCR clusters were largely donor specific. General study results and limits: The finding that pre-infection memory included some responding clones suggested that cross-reactive memory joined. CD4+ bias marked clones expanding day 15 to 37, unlike balanced contracting clones.

Using constant-segment primers, 5'RACE produced TCR alpha and TCR beta cDNA libraries carrying sample barcodes and UMIs. TCRdb redid the calling of the 5' RACE reads with MiXCR, one entry per CDR3 protein. The repertoire includes 85,000 to 130,000 distinct CDR3 sequences, over 15% of them detected once, and approximately 28% sits in the top ten. Sequencing was performed on PBMCs or a T cell subset sorted from them (not recorded which). The origin of this receptor is an adult woman who had mild COVID-19 (a few samples of this study predate the infection). Cell type and time point are not known.

The DNA for the CDR3 is TGTGCCAGCAGTTACGTTCCGATAGCGGGAGGGCCTAGGGTTGAGCAGTTCTTC. Protein: CASSYVPIAGGPRVEQFF. The V and J genes are TRBV6-6 and TRBJ2-1, with 11 nucleotides matching TRBD2. Trimming took 2 bases from V and 9 from J; bases not matched to a gene: 15. Germline V CDR1 and CDR2: MNHNY, SVGAGI (reference sequence). The CDR3 is made up of 18 amino acids.